The rows below give T cell receptor beta chains drawn from one sample of a study of blood T cell repertoires in COVID-19. Only in-frame clones appear in the TCRdb table, and some are missing; sequencing was by immunoSEQ multiplex PCR. The data contain about 480,000 clones, roughly 90% of them seen just once; the ten biggest clones take up approximately 1.8%. Sequenced input: PBMCs or T cells enriched from blood (not recorded which). Receptor source: a woman between 40 and 50 years old who had recovered from COVID-19. Each CDR3 is given without its conserved first and last residue. The order of the fields is D gene, J gene, V gene, clone size, CDR3 protein. The D gene is left open where the match is weak. For some rows the clone size is stated as once, few or many, or as a class when expanded; others skip it.

TRBD2	TRBJ2-5	TRBV4-3	.	ASSQEGTRSETQY
.	TRBJ1-1	TRBV10-3	.	AISEGEGGTEAF
TRBD2	TRBJ2-7	TRBV29-1	.	SVAGLADPRQY
.	TRBJ1-2	TRBV7-2	.	ASSPGIVGYT
.	TRBJ2-1	TRBV5-1	.	ASSLTYRTDNYNEQF
TRBD2	TRBJ2-7	TRBV5-6	.	ASSPPGTSGYEQY
TRBD1	TRBJ1-6	TRBV2	few	ARRQGRNSPLH
.	TRBJ1-5	TRBV25-1	few	ASSERKGGNQPQH
TRBD1	TRBJ1-6	TRBV5-6	.	ASSLKTGYNSPLH
.	TRBJ2-4	TRBV5-5	.	ASQQGGRDIQY
.	TRBJ2-7	TRBV6-1	.	ASSEGAYEQY
.	TRBJ1-4	TRBV12-3/TRBV12-4	.	ASKGQPNEKLF
TRBD1	TRBJ1-2	TRBV2	.	ASSFRQGEGYGYT
TRBD2	TRBJ2-3	TRBV5-5	.	ASSFLSSGEDTQY
.	TRBJ1-1	TRBV2	.	ASSVGGMNTEAF
.	TRBJ1-4	TRBV10-2	.	ASGTEGEIEKLF
TRBD1	TRBJ2-1	TRBV2	.	ASRGQGNEQF
.	TRBJ1-2	TRBV2	.	ASSADLPSQSGYT
TRBD1	TRBJ2-1	TRBV7-9	.	ASSWDREGSYNEQF
.	TRBJ1-5	TRBV27	.	ASSLSSPPAAQH
TRBD2	TRBJ2-7	TRBV9	.	ASSASLAGANGEQY
.	TRBJ1-1	TRBV27	.	ASSLSYSGRAEAF
TRBD2	TRBJ2-6	TRBV30	.	AWTAGALTSGANVLT
.	TRBJ2-7	TRBV12-5	.	ASGSTGYEQY
TRBD1	TRBJ1-1	TRBV2	.	ASRDRGPEAF
TRBD1	TRBJ1-1	TRBV7-2	.	ASSLNRGPDTEAF
.	TRBJ1-4	TRBV18	.	ASSPLGGYGEKLF
TRBD1	TRBJ1-5	TRBV27	few	ASRQGTVSNQPQH
TRBD1	TRBJ1-6	TRBV27	once	ASSLYPTGQGLWEYNSPLH
TRBD2	TRBJ2-1	TRBV5-8	.	ASSLLTSGSLYEQF
.	TRBJ2-3	TRBV7-2	.	ASSPLGTDTQY
.	TRBJ2-2	TRBV7-2	.	ASSLGQRTGELF
.	TRBJ2-2	TRBV4-3	.	ASSQDPRSLRAEELF
.	TRBJ2-3	TRBV21-1	.	ARDPTSGSFSTDTQY
.	TRBJ1-2	TRBV5-6	.	ASSRNRAAGYT
TRBD1	TRBJ1-6	TRBV7-9	.	ASSYNRGPNSPLH
.	TRBJ1-1	TRBV7-9	.	ASSSTGYGDTEAF
.	TRBJ2-1	TRBV7-9	.	ASSSPSTSPKGDEQF
TRBD2	TRBJ2-7	TRBV7-9	.	ASSFLAGDYEQY
TRBD2	TRBJ2-1	TRBV5-1	.	ASSLAGVSEQF
.	TRBJ2-1	TRBV9	.	ASSPQLAGSYNEQF